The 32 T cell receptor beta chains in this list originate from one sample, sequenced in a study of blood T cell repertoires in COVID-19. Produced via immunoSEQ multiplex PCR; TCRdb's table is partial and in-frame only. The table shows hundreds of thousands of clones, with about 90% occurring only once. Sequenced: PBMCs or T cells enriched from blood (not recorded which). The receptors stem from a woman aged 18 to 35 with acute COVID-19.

CDR3 residues: CASGSSRVGNTDTQYF. The CDR3 DNA is TGCGCCAGCGGTTCCTCCAGGGTGGGGAACACAGATACGCAGTATTTT. The chain employs TRBV5-1 and TRBJ2-3, with D perhaps TRBD1 (5 bases). Germline loops: CDR1 SGHRS, CDR2 YFSETQ. Trimming shortened V by 7 bases and J by 2 bases, and 20 bases separated the two germline ends. The CDR3 runs 16 residues. The complete variable domain, with remaining parts taken from reference TRBV5-1 and TRBJ2-3, reads KAGVTQTPRYLIKTRGQQVTLSCSPISGHRSVSWYQQTPGQGLQFLFEYFSETQRNKGNFPGRFSGRQFSNSRSEMNVSTLELGDSALYLCASGSSRVGNTDTQYFGPGTRLTVL.

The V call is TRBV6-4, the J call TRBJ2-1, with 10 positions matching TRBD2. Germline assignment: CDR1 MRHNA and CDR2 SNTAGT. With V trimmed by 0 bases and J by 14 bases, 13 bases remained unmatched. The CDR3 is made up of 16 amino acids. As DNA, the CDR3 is TGTGCCAGCAGTGACTCCTATGAAAGCGGGAGGGCCGGAAAGTTCTTC. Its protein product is CASSDSYESGRAGKFF.

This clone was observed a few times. CDR3 sequence (DNA): TGTGCCAGCAGCTTGGAGGGGCTTAATGAAAAACTGTTTTTT. Translation gives CASSLEGLNEKLFF. V gene TRBV5-4 combines with J gene TRBJ1-4; a weak D match, TRBD1 (5 bases). The V gene's germline CDR1 is SGHNT and CDR2 YYREEE (reference sequence). V lost 0 bases, J lost 4 bases, and 7 bases lay in between. The CDR3 runs 14 residues.

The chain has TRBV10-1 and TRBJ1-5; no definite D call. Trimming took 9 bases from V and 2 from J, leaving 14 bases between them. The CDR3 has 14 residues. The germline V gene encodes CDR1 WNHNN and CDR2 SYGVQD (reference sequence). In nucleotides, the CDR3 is TGCGCCAGGACACGGATCTTCGGCAATCAGCCCCAGCATTTT. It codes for CARTRIFGNQPQHF.

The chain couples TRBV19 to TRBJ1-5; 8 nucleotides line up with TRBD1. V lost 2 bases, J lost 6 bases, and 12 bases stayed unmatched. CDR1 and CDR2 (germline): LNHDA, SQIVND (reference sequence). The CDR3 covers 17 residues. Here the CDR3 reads CASSIISGTGVPQPQHF. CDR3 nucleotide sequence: TGTGCCAGTAGTATAATCTCCGGGACAGGAGTTCCTCAGCCCCAGCATTTT. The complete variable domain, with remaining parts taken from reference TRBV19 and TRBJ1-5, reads DGGITQSPKYLFRKEGQNVTLSCEQNLNHDAMYWYRQDPGQGLRLIYYSQIVNDFQKGDIAEGYSVSREKKESFPLTVTSAQKNPTAFYLCASSIISGTGVPQPQHFGDGTRLSIL.

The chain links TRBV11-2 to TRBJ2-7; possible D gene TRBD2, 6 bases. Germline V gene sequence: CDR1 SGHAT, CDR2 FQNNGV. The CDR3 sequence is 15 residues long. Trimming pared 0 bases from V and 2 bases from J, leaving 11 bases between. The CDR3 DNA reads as TGTGCCAGCAGCTTAGAGAGAAGCGGGCCCTACGAGCAGTACTTC. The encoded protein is CASSLERSGPYEQYF.

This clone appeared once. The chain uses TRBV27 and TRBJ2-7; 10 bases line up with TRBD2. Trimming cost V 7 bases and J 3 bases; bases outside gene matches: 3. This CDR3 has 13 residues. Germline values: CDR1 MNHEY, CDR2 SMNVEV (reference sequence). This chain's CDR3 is CASISSGSYEQYF. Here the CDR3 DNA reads TGTGCCAGCATTTCTAGCGGGAGCTACGAGCAGTACTTC.

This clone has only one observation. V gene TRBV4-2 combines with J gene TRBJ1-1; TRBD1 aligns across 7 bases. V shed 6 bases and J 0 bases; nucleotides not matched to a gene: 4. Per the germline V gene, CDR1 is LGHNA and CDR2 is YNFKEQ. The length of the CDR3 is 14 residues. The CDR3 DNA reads TGTGCCAGCAGACGGGACAGCCTGAACACTGAAGCTTTCTTT. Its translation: CASRRDSLNTEAFF.

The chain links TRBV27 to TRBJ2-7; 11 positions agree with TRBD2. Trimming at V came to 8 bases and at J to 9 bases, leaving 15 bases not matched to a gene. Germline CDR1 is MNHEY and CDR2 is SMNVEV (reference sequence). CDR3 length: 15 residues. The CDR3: CASSRPGLAEGGQYF. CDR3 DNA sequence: TGTGCCAGCTCCCGACCGGGACTAGCGGAGGGGGGGCAGTACTTC.

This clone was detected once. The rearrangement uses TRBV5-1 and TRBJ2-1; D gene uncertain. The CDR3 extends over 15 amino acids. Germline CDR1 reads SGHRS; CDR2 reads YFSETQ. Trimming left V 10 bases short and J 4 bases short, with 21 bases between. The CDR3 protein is CASHRSLGGYNEQFF. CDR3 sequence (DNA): TGCGCCTCCCATCGAAGCCTTGGCGGTTACAATGAGCAGTTCTTC.

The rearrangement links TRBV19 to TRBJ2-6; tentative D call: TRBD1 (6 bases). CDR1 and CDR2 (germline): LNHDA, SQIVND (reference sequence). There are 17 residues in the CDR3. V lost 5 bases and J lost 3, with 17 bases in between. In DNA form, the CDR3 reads TGTGCCAGTAGTCCTCCGGGACAATTCTTTGGGGCCAACGTCCTGACTTTC. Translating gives CASSPPGQFFGANVLTF. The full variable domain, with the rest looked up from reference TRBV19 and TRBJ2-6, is DGGITQSPKYLFRKEGQNVTLSCEQNLNHDAMYWYRQDPGQGLRLIYYSQIVNDFQKGDIAEGYSVSREKKESFPLTVTSAQKNPTAFYLCASSPPGQFFGANVLTFGAGSRLTVL.

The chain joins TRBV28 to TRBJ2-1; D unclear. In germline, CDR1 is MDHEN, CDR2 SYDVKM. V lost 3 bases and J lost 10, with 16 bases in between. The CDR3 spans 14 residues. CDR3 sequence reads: CASSFSPTVKEQFF. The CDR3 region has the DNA TGTGCCAGCAGTTTCTCACCCACGGTGAAAGAGCAGTTCTTC.

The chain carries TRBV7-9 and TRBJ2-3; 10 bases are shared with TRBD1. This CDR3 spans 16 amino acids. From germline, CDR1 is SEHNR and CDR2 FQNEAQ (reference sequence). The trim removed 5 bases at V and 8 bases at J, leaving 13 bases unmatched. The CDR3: CASSPRKTGGGRTQYF. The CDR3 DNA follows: TGTGCCAGCAGCCCGCGGAAGACAGGGGGCGGCCGTACGCAGTATTTT.

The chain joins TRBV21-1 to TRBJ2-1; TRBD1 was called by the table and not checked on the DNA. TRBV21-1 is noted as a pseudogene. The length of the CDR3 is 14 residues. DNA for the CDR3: TGTGCCAGTCCTGGGGCCCCCGGGTTGTATGAGCAGTTCTTC. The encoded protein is CASPGAPGLYEQFF.

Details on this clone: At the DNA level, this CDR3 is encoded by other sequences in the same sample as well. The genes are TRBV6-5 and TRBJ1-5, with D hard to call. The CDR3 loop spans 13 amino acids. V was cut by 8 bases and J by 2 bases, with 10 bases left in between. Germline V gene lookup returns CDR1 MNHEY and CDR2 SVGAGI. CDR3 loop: CASSLSGNQPQHF. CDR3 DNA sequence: TGTGCCAGCTCCCTATCGGGCAATCAGCCCCAGCATTTT.

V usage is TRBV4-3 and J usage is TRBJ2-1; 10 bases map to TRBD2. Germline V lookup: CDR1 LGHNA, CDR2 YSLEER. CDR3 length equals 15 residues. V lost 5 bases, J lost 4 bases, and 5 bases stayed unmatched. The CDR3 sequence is CASSAGTSVYNEQFF. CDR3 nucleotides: TGCGCCAGCAGCGCCGGGACTAGCGTATACAATGAGCAGTTCTTC.

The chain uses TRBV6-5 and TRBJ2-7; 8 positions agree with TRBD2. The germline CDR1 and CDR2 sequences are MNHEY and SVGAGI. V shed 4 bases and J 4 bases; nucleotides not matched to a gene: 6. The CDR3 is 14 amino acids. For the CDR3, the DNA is TGTGCCAGCAGTTCGAGCGGGAGTGAGTACGAGCAGTACTTC. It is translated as CASSSSGSEYEQYF.

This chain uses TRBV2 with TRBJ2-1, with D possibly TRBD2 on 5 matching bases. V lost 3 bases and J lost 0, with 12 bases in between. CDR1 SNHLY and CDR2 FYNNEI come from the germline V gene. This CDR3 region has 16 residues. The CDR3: CASSDWRSSSYNEQFF. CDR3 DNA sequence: TGTGCCAGCAGTGATTGGAGGTCAAGCTCCTACAATGAGCAGTTCTTC.

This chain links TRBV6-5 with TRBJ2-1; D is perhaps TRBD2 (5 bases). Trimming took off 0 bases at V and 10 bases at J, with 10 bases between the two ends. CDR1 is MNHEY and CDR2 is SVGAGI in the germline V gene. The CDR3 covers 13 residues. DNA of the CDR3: TGTGCCAGCAGTTACTCTAGAACTAGAGAGCAGTTCTTC. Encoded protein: CASSYSRTREQFF.

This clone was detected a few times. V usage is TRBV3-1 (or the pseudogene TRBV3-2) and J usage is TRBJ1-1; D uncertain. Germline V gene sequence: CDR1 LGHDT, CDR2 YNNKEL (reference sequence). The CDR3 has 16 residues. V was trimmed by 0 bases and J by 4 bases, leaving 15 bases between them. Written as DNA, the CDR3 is TGTGCCAGCAGCCAAGAGAGGCGGGTCGGGAGCACTGAAGCTTTCTTT. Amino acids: CASSQERRVGSTEAFF.

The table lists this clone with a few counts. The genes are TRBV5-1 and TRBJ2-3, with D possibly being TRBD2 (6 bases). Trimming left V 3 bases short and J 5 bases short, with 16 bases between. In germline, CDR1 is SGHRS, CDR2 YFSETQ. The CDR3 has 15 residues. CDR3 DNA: TGCGCCAGCAGCTCCACACCCGGGGGAGGAGATACGCAGTATTTT. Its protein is CASSSTPGGGDTQYF.

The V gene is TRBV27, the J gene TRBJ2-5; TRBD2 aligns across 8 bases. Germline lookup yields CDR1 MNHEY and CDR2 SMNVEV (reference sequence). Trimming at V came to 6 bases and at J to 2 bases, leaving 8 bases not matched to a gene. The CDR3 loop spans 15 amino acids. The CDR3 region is CASSPYGRGQETQYF. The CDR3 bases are TGTGCCAGCAGCCCTTACGGGAGGGGGCAAGAGACCCAGTACTTC.

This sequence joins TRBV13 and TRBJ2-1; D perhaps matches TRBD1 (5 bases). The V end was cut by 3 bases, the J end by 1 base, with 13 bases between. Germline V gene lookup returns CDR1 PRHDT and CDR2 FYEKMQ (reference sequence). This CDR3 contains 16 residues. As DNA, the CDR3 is TGTGCCAGCAGCTTGGCAGGGTCTCCTTCCTACAATGAGCAGTTCTTC. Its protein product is CASSLAGSPSYNEQFF.

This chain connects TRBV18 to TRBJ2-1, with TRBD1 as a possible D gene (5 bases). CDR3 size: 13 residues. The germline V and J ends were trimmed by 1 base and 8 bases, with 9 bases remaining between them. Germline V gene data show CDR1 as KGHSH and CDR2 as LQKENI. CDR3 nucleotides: TGTGCCAGCTCACCACAGGGGCGCGATGAGCAGTTCTTC. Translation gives CASSPQGRDEQFF.

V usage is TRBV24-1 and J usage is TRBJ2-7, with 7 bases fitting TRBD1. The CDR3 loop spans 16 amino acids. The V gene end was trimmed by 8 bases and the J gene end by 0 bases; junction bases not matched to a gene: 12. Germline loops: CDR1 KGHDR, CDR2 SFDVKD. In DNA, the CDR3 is TGTGCCACCAAACCCGAACCGGGACAGAGCTCCTACGAGCAGTACTTC. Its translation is CATKPEPGQSSYEQYF.

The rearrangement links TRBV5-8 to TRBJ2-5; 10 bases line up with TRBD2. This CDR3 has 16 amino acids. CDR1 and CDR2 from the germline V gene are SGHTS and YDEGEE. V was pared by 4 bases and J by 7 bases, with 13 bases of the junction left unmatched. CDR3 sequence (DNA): TGTGCCAGCAGCAAACTATGGGCTAGCGGGAGCGGGACCCAGTACTTC. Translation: CASSKLWASGSGTQYF.

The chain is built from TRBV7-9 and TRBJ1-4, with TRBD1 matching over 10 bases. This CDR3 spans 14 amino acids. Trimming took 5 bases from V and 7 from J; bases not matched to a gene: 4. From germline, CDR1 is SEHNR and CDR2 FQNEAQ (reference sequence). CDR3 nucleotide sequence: TGTGCCAGCAGCCCCGGGACAGGGGTTGAAAAACTGTTTTTT. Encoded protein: CASSPGTGVEKLFF.

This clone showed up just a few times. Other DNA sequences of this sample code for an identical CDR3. CDR3 sequence (DNA): TGTGCCAGCAGTTTAGCGGGAGGGAACAATGAGCAGTTCTTC. Translating it yields CASSLAGGNNEQFF. The chain couples TRBV28 to TRBJ2-1; TRBD2 agrees at 9 bases. This CDR3 contains 14 residues. V trimming: 2 bases; J trimming: 5 bases; junction bases outside the gene matches: 1. Germline values: CDR1 MDHEN, CDR2 SYDVKM. Filled out from reference TRBV28 and TRBJ2-1, the complete variable domain reads DVKVTQSSRYLVKRTGEKVFLECVQDMDHENMFWYRQDPGLGLRLIYFSYDVKMKEKGDIPEGYSVSREKKERFSLILESASTNQTSMYLCASSLAGGNNEQFFGPGTRLTVL.

The CDR3 nucleotides are TGTGCCAGCAGCGAGACAGGGGCAGGGGGCACTGAAGCTTTCTTT. Translation gives CASSETGAGGTEAFF. V gene TRBV9 combines with J gene TRBJ1-1, with 8 bases identical to TRBD1. Germline assignment: CDR1 SGDLS and CDR2 YYNGEE. The V segment lost 3 bases and the J segment 4 bases; nucleotides outside the gene matches: 8. CDR3 length: 15 residues.

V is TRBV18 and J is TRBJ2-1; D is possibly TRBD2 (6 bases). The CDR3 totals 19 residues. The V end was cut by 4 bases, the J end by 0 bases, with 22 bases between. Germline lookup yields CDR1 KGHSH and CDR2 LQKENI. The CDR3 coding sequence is TGTGCCAGCTCACACCTGCCGGGACTTACCGTTGGCTCCTACAATGAGCAGTTCTTC. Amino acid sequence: CASSHLPGLTVGSYNEQFF.

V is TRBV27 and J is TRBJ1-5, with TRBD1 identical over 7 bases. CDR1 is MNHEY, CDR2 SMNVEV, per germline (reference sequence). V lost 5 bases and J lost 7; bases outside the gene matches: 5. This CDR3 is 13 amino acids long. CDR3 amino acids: CASSEQGSQPQHF. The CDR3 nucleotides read TGTGCCAGCAGTGAACAGGGGTCCCAGCCCCAGCATTTT.

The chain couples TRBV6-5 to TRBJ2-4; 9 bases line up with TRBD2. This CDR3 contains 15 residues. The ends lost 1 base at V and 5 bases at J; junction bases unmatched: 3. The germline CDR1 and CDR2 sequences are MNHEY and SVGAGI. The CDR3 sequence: CASSYLAGGENIQYF. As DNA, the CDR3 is TGTGCCAGCAGTTACTTGGCGGGAGGGGAAAACATTCAGTACTTC.